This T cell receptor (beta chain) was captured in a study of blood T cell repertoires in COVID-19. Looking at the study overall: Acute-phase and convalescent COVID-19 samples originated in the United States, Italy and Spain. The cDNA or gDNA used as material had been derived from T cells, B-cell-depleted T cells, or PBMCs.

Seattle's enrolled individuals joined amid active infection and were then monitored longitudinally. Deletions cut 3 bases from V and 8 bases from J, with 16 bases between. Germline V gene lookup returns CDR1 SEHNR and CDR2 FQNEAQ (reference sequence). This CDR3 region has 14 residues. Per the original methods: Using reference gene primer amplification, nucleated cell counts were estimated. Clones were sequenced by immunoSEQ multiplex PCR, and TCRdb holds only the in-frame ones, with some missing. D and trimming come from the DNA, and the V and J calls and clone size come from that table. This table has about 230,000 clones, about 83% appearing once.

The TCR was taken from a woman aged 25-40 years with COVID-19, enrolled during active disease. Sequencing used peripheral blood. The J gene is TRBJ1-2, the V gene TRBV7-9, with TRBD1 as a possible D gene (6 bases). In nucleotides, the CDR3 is TGTGCCAGCAGCTTGTCCGACCACGGACAGGGCTACACCTTC. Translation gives CASSLSDHGQGYTF.